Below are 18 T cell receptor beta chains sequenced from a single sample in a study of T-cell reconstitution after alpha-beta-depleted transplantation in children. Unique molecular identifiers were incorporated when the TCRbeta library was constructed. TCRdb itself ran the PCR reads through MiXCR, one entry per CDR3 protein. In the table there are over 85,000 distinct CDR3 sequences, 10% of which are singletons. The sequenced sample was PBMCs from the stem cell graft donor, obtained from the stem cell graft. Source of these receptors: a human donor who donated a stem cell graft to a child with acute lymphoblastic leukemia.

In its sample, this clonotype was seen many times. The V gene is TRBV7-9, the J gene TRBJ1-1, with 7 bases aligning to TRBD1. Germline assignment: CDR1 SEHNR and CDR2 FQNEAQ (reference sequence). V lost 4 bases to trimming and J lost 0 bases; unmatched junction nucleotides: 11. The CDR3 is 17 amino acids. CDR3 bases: TGTGCCAGCAGCTGGAGGGGGCACGAGGAAATGAACACTGAAGCTTTCTTT. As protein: CASSWRGHEEMNTEAFF. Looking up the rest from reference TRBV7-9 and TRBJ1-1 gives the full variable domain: DTGVSQNPRHKITKRGQNVTFRCDPISEHNRLYWYRQTLGQGPEFLTYFQNEAQLEKSRLLSDRFSAERPKGSFSTLEIQRTEQGDSAMYLCASSWRGHEEMNTEAFFGQGTRLTVV.

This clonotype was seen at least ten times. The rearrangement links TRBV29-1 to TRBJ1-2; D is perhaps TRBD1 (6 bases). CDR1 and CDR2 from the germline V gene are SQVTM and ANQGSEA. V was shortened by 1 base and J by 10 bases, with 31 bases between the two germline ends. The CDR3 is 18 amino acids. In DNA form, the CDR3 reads TGCAGCGTTGAAGTCCTCTGGCGGGACAACGCCCTGGGGATTGACTACACCTTC. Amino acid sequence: CSVEVLWRDNALGIDYTF.

This CDR3 is CASSSGRGPYEQYF. The CDR3 DNA reads as TGTGCCAGCAGTTCGGGGAGGGGGCCCTACGAGCAGTACTTC. The chain uses TRBV6-5 and TRBJ2-7; D possibly uses TRBD1 or TRBD2 (7 bases each). The CDR3 spans 14 residues. CDR1 is MNHEY and CDR2 is SVGAGI in the germline V gene. V was clipped by 4 bases and J by 2 bases, with 12 bases between them.

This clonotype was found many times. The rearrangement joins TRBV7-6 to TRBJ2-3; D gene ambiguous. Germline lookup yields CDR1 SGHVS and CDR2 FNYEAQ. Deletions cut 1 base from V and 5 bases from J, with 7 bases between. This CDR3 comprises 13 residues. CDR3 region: CASSLELVDTQYF. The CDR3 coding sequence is TGTGCCAGCAGCTTAGAGCTGGTAGATACGCAGTATTTT.

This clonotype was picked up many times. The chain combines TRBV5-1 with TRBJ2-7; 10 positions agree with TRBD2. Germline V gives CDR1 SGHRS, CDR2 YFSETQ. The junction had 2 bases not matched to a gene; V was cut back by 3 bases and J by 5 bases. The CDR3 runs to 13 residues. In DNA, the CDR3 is TGCGCCAGCAGCTCCCTAGCGGGAGACGAGCAGTACTTC. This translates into CASSSLAGDEQYF.

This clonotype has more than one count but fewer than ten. The CDR3 is CASRHGRTPNGYTF. The CDR3 DNA reads as TGTGCCAGCAGGCACGGGCGTACGCCTAATGGCTACACCTTC. This chain links TRBV2 with TRBJ1-2; D ambiguous. This CDR3 is built from 14 residues. Germline values: CDR1 SNHLY, CDR2 FYNNEI. Trimming took off 6 bases at V and 6 bases at J, with 17 bases between the two ends.

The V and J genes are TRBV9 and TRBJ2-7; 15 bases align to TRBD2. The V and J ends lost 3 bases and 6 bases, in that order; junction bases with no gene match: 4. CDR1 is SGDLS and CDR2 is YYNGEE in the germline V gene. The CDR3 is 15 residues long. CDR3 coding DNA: TGTGCCAGCAGCGCGGGACTAGCGGGAGGTCTCGAGCAGTACTTC. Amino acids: CASSAGLAGGLEQYF. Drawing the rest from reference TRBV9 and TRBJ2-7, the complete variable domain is DSGVTQTPKHLITATGQRVTLRCSPRSGDLSVYWYQQSLDQGLQFLIQYYNGEERAKGNILERFSAQQFPDLHSELNLSSLELGDSALYFCASSAGLAGGLEQYFGPGTRLTVT.

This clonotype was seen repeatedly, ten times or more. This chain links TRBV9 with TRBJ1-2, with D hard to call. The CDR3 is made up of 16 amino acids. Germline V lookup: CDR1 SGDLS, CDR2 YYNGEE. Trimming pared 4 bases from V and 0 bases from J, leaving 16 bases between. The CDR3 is CASSPGWAGANYGYTF. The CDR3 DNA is TGTGCCAGCAGCCCTGGGTGGGCAGGAGCTAACTATGGCTACACCTTC.

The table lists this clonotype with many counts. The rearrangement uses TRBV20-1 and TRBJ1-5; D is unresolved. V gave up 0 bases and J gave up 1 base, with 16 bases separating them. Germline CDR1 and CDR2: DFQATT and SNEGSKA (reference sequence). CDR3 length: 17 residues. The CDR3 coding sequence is TGCAGTGCTAGAGACCGACGGCTAGGGCTCAGCAATCAGCCCCAGCATTTT. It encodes CSARDRRLGLSNQPQHF.

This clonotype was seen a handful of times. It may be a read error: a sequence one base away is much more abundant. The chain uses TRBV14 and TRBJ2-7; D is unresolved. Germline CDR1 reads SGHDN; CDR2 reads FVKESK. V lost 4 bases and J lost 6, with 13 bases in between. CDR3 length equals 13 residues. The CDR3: CASSLDIVAEQYF. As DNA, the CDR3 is TGTGCCAGCAGCCTAGACATAGTTGCCGAGCAGTACTTC.

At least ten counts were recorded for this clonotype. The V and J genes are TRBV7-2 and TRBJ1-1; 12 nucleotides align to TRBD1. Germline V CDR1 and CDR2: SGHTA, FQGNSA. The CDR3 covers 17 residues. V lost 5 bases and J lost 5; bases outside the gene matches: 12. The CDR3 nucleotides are TGTGCCAGCAGCCCAATTCTGGGACAGGGGGCTGGGACTGAAGCTTTCTTT. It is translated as CASSPILGQGAGTEAFF.

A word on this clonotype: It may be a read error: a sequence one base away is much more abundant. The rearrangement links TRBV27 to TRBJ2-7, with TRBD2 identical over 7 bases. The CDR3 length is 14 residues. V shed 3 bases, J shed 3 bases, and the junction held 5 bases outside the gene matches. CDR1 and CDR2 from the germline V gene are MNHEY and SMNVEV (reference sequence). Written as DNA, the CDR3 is TGTGCCAGCAGTTTGAGGGAGGGATTCTACGAGCAGTACTTC. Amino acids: CASSLREGFYEQYF.

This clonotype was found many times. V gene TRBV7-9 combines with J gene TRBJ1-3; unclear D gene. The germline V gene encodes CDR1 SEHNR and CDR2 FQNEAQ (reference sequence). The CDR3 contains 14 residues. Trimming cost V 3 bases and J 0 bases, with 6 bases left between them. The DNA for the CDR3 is TGTGCCAGCAGCTTTGAGGACTCTGGAAACACCATATATTTT. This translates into CASSFEDSGNTIYF.

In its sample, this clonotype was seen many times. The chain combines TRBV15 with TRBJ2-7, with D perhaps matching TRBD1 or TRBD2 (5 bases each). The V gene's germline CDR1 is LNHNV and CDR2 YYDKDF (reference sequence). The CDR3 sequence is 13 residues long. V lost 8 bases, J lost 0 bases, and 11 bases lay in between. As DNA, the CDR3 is TGTGCCACCGGGGGTCTAAGCTCCTACGAGCAGTACTTC. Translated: CATGGLSSYEQYF.

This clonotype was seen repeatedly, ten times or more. The CDR3 region has the DNA TGTGCCAGCAGTTACTCGACAGGGACAGGAGCTTTCTTT. This translates into CASSYSTGTGAFF. This chain links TRBV6-5 with TRBJ1-1, with TRBD1 identical over 8 bases. The CDR3 covers 13 residues. CDR1 and CDR2 (germline): MNHEY, SVGAGI. Trimming took 0 bases from V and 10 from J; bases not matched to a gene: 4.

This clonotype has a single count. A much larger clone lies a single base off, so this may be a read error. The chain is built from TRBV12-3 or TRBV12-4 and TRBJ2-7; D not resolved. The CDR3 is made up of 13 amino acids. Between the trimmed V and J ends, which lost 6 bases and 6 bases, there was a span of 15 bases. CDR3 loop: CASRLSSVGEQYF. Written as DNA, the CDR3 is TGTGCCAGCAGATTATCCTCGGTCGGCGAGCAGTACTTC.

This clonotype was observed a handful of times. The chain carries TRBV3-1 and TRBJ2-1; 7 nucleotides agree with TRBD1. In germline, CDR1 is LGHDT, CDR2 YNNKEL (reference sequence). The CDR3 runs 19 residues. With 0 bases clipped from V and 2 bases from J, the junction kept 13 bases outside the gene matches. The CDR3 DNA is TGTGCCAGCAGCCAAGAGGGGACCGATTTGACAGGGACCTACAATGAGCAGTTCTTC. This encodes CASSQEGTDLTGTYNEQFF.

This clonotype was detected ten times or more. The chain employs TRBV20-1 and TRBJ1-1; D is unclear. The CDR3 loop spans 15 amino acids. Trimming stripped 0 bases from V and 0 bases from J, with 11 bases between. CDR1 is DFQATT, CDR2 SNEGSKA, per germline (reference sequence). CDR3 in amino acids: CSARDRAALNTEAFF. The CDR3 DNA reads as TGCAGTGCTAGAGATCGGGCAGCTTTGAACACTGAAGCTTTCTTT.